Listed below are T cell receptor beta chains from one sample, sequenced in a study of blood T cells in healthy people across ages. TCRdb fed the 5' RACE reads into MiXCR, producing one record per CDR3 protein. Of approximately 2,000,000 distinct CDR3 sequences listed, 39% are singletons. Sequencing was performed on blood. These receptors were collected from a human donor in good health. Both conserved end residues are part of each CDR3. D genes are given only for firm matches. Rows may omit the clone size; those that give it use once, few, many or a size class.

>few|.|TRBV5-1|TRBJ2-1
CASSLALNSYNEQFF
TGCGCCAGCAGCTTGGCTCTTAACTCCTACAATGAGCAGTTCTTC
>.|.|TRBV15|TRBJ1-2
CATSRTASPNYGYTF
TGTGCCACCAGCAGGACTGCTTCCCCGAACTATGGCTACACCTTC
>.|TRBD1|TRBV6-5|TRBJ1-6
CASSSEGTVGSPLHF
TGTGCCAGCAGTTCGGAAGGGACAGTGGGATCACCCCTCCACTTT
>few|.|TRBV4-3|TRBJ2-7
CASSVGTTAYEQYF
TGCGCCAGCAGCGTCGGGACAACTGCCTACGAGCAGTACTTC
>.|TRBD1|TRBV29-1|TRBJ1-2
CSVVGQPPQGGYTF
TGCAGCGTTGTGGGACAGCCACCCCAGGGAGGCTACACCTTC
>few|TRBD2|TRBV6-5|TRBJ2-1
CASSTSGGFYNEQFF
TGTGCCAGCAGTACTAGCGGGGGGTTCTACAATGAGCAGTTCTTC
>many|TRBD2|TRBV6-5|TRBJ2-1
CASSYIAGGFNNEQFF
TGTGCCAGCAGTTATATAGCGGGGGGGTTCAACAATGAGCAGTTCTTC
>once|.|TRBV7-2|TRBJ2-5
CASSFGGRGQETQYF
TGTGCCAGCAGCTTTGGCGGACGCGGCCAAGAGACCCAGTACTTC
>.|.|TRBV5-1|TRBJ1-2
CASSLASDGGYTF
TGCGCCAGCAGCTTGGCCTCAGACGGGGGCTACACCTTC
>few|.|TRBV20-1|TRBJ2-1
CSASRQLYNEQFF
TGCAGTGCTAGCCGACAACTCTACAATGAGCAGTTCTTC
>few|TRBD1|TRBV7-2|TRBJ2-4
CASSTGTGHEQYF
TGTGCCAGCAGCACCGGGACAGGGCATGAGCAGTACTTC
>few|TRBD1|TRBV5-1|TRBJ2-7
CASSLETGGHPREQYF
TGCGCCAGCAGCTTGGAGACAGGGGGCCACCCCCGCGAGCAGTACTTC
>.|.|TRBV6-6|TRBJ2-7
CASRQNNEQYF
TGTGCCAGCCGTCAGAACAACGAGCAGTACTTC
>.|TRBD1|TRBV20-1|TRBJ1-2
CSATTGGDNGYTF
TGCAGTGCCACAACAGGGGGCGACAATGGCTACACCTTC
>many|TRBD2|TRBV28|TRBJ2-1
CASSLVAGGNNEQFF
TGTGCCAGCAGTTTAGTAGCGGGGGGTAATAATGAGCAGTTCTTC
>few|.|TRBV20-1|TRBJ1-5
CSATALGSRNQPQHF
TGCAGTGCTACCGCGTTGGGCAGCCGCAATCAGCCCCAGCATTTT
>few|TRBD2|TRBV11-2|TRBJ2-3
CASLAGGPSTDTQYF
TGTGCCAGCCTAGCGGGGGGGCCTAGCACAGATACGCAGTATTTT
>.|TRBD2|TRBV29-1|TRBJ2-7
CSAGTSGVYEQYF
TGCAGCGCGGGAACTAGCGGGGTCTACGAGCAGTACTTC
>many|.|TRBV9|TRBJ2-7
CASSVDSSYEQYF
TGTGCCAGCAGTGTGGACAGTTCGTACGAGCAGTACTTC
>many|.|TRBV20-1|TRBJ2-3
CSAREGRGTDTQYF
TGCAGTGCTAGGGAGGGAAGGGGCACAGATACGCAGTATTTT
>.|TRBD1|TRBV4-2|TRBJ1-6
CASSPTGDPLPGNSPLHF
TGTGCCAGCAGCCCGACAGGGGATCCCCTTCCGGGGAATTCACCCCTCCACTTT
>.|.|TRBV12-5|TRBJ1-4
CASGTGTRTNEKLFF
TGTGCTAGTGGAACCGGGACACGAACTAATGAAAAACTGTTTTTT
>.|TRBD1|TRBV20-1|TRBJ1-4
CSARVAGQGEFF
TGCAGTGCTAGAGTGGCCGGGCAGGGGGAGTTTTTT
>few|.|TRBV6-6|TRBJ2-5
CASSKVRETQYF
TGTGCCAGCAGCAAAGTCCGAGAGACCCAGTACTTC